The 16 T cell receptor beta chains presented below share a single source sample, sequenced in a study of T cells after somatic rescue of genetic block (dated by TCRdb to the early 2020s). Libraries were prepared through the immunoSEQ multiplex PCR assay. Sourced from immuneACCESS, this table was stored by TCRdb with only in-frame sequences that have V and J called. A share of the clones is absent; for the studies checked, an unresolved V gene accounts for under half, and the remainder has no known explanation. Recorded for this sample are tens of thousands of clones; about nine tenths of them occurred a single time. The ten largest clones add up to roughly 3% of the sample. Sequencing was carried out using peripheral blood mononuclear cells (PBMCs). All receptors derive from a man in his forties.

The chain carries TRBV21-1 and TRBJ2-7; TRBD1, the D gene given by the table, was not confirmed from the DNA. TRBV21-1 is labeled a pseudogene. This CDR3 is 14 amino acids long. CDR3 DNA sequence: TGTGCCAGCAGTATATCGGACAGCAGATACGAGCAGTACTTC. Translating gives CASSISDSRYEQYF.

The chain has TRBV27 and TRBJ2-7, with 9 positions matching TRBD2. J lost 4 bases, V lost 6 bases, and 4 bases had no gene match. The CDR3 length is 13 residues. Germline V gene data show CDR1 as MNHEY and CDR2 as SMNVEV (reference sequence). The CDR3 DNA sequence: TGTGCCAGCAGATCTAGCGGGACTTACGAGCAGTACTTC. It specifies CASRSSGTYEQYF.

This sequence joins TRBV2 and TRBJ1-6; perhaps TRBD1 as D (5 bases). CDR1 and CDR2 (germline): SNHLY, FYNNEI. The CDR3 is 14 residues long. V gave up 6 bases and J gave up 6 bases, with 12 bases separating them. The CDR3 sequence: CASRNRDRNSPLHF. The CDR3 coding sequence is TGTGCCAGCAGAAACCGGGACCGTAATTCACCCCTCCACTTT.

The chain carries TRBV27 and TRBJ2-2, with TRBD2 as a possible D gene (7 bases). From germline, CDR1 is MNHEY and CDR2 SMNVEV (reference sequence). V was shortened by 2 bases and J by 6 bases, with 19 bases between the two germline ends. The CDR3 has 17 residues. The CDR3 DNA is TGTGCCAGCAGTTTAACCGGTCCCAGGGGAGGGTCCGGGGAGCTGTTTTTT. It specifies CASSLTGPRGGSGELFF.

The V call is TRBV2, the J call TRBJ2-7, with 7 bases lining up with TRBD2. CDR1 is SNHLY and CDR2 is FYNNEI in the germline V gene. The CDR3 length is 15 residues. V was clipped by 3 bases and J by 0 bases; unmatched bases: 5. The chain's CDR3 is CASSDPPSGSYEQYF. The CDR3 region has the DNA TGTGCCAGCAGTGACCCTCCTAGCGGCTCCTACGAGCAGTACTTC.

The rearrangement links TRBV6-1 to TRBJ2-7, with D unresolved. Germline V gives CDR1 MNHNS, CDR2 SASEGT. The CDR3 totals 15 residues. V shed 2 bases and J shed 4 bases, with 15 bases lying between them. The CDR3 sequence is CASSETSAVGYEQYF. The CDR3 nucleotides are TGTGCCAGCAGTGAAACCTCGGCAGTTGGGTACGAGCAGTACTTC.

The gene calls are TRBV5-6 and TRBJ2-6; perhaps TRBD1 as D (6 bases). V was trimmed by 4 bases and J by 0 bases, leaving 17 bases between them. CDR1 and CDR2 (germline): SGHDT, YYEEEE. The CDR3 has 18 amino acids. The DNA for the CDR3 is TGTGCCAGCAGCCCGTGGGGACACCCAAGCTCTGGGGCCAACGTCCTGACTTTC. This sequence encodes CASSPWGHPSSGANVLTF.

This CDR3 is CASSLGGNRGKKLFF. CDR3 nucleotides: TGTGCCAGCAGCTTGGGAGGCAACAGGGGTAAAAAACTGTTTTTT. This chain connects TRBV5-4 to TRBJ1-4; 7 bases agree with TRBD1. This CDR3 contains 15 residues. CDR1 is SGHNT, CDR2 YYREEE, per germline (reference sequence). J was trimmed by 9 bases and V by 0 bases; bases with no gene match: 8.

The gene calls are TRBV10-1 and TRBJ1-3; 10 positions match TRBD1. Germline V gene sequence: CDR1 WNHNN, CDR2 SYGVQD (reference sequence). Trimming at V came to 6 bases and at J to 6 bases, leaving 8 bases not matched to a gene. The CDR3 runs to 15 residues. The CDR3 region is CASSTDRGRTNTIYF. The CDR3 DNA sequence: TGCGCCAGCAGCACAGACAGGGGGCGAACAAACACCATATATTTT.

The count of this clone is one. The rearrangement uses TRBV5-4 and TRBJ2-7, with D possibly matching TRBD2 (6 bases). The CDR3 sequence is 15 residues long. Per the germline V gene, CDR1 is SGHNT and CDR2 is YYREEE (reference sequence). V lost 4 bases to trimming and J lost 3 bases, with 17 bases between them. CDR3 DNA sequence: TGTGCCAGCAGCCCCGGGACTTTTCGGAACTACGAGCAGTACTTC. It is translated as CASSPGTFRNYEQYF.

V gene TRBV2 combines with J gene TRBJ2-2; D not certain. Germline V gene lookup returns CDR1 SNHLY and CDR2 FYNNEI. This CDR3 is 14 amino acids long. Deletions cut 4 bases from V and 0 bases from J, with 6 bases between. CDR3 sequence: CASSGAPNTGELFF. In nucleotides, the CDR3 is TGTGCCAGCAGTGGGGCTCCGAACACCGGGGAGCTGTTTTTT. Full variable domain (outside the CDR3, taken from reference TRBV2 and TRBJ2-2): EPEVTQTPSHQVTQMGQEVILRCVPISNHLYFYWYRQILGQKVEFLVSFYNNEISEKSEIFDDQFSVERPDGSNFTLKIRSTKLEDSAMYFCASSGAPNTGELFFGEGSRLTVL.

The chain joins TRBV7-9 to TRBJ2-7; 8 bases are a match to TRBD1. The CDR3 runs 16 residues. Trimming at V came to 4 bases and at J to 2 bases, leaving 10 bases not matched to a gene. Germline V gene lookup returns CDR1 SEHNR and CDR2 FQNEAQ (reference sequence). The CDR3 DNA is TGTGCCAGCAGCTCCCGGATCGGGACAGGTACCTACGAGCAGTACTTC. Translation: CASSSRIGTGTYEQYF.

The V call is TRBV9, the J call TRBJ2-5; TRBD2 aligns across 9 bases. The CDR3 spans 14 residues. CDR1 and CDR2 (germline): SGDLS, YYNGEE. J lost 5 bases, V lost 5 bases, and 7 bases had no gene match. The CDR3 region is CASSRAGGRETQYF. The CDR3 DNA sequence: TGTGCCAGCAGTCGCGCGGGGGGGCGGGAGACCCAGTACTTC.

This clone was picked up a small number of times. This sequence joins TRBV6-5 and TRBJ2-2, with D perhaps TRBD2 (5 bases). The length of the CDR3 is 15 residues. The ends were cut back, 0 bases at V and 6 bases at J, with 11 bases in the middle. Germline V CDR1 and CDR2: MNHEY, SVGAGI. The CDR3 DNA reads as TGTGCCAGCAGTTACTCGACTGCCGGGGCCGGGGAGCTGTTTTTT. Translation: CASSYSTAGAGELFF.

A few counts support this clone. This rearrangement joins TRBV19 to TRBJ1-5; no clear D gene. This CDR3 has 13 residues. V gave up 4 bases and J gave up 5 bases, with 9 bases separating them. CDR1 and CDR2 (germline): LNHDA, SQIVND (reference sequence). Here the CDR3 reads CASSTNRDQPQHF. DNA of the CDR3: TGTGCCAGTAGTACAAACAGAGATCAGCCCCAGCATTTT.

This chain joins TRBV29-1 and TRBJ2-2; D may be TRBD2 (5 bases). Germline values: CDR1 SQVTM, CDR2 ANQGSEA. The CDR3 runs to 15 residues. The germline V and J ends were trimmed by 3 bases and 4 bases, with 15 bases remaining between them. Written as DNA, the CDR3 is TGCAGCGTTGATATTGCGGGTGGCGGCACCGGGGAGCTGTTTTTT. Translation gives CSVDIAGGGTGELFF.